These 6 T cell receptor beta chains were all obtained from the same sample, sequenced in a study of blood T cell repertoires in COVID-19. The table came from immunoSEQ multiplex PCR; TCRdb's copy has only in-frame clones and leaves some out. The top ten clones hold 6% to 7% of a sample with around 280,000 clones, around 88% of them seen once. Sequences were obtained from PBMCs or T cells enriched from blood (not recorded which). These TCRs come from a woman aged 40 to 50 who had recovered from COVID-19.

The chain carries TRBV4-3 and TRBJ2-1; weak D call: TRBD2 (6 bases). With 4 bases removed from V and 4 bases from J, the gap between germline ends came to 17 bases. Looked up from germline, CDR1 is LGHNA and CDR2 is YSLEER. There are 16 residues in the CDR3. The CDR3 DNA follows: TGCGCCAGCAGCCCCCAATACCCGGGAGTTTACAATGAGCAGTTCTTC. Protein sequence: CASSPQYPGVYNEQFF.

The chain combines TRBV3-1 (or the pseudogene TRBV3-2) with TRBJ1-6, with 7 bases that match TRBD1. This CDR3 has 14 amino acids. The trim removed 4 bases at V and 8 bases at J, leaving 5 bases unmatched. Germline-derived CDR1 and CDR2 are LGHDT and YNNKEL (reference sequence). The CDR3 protein is CASSLGGADSPLHF. CDR3 sequence (DNA): TGTGCCAGCAGCCTAGGGGGCGCTGATTCACCCCTCCACTTT.

The chain employs TRBV7-2 and TRBJ1-2; the D gene is possibly TRBD1 (6 bases). Trimming left V 5 bases short and J 4 bases short, with 14 bases between. The CDR3 loop spans 14 amino acids. Germline assignment: CDR1 SGHTA and CDR2 FQGNSA. Written as DNA, the CDR3 is TGTGCCAGCAGCCCCCAGACAGGACCCTATGGCTACACCTTC. Protein: CASSPQTGPYGYTF.

The chain employs TRBV27 and TRBJ2-2; D might be TRBD2 (6 bases). CDR1 MNHEY and CDR2 SMNVEV come from the germline V gene (reference sequence). Trimming took off 8 bases at V and 4 bases at J, with 14 bases between the two ends. CDR3 length: 14 residues. Written as DNA, the CDR3 is TGTGCCAGCGCGGGACCCTACCCCACCGGGGAGCTGTTTTTT. It translates to CASAGPYPTGELFF.

This rearrangement joins TRBV2 to TRBJ1-1, with D hard to call. Germline V lookup: CDR1 SNHLY, CDR2 FYNNEI. CDR3 length: 13 residues. Trimming cost V 5 bases and J 5 bases, with 12 bases left between them. As DNA, the CDR3 is TGTGCCAGCAGTTGGCAGGTTGGAACTGAAGCTTTCTTT. It specifies CASSWQVGTEAFF.

This chain connects TRBV25-1 to TRBJ2-5; 8 bases are shared with TRBD2. The CDR3 has 15 amino acids. Trimming at V came to 4 bases and at J to 4 bases, leaving 8 bases not matched to a gene. CDR1 is MGHDK and CDR2 is SYGVNS in the germline V gene. In nucleotides, the CDR3 is TGTGCCAGCAGTGTCGCGGGAGGCGTCGTAGAGACCCAGTACTTC. Protein: CASSVAGGVVETQYF.